This T cell receptor beta chain comes out of a study of OX40 agonist ivuxolimab in advanced cancers. Overall study context: A mean age of around 66 years, range roughly 20 to 80, was recorded, and 70% to 85% were male.

The CDR3 totals 16 residues. Germline lookup yields CDR1 SGHRS and CDR2 YFSETQ. The data were produced by immunoSEQ multiplex PCR, yet TCRdb's version contains in-frame clones alone and is incomplete. Of about 65,000 clones listed, around 93% were seen once; the top ten hold around 1.8%. This clone occurred a few times. The junction does not match germline at one end; this may be a read error. The sequencing used CD4+ or CD8+ T cells sorted from blood, collected in a trial of the OX40 agonist ivuxolimab. This clonotype was obtained from an adult with an advanced solid tumor such as melanoma, head and neck, liver or kidney cancer. This chain joins TRBV5-1 and TRBJ2-7; a weak D match, TRBD1 (5 bases). CDR3 in DNA: TGCGCCAGCAGCCGAATTATCGGACAAGGATCCTACAAGCAGTACTTC. Protein: CASSRIIGQGSYKQYF.